Included here is one TCR beta chain sequence, with context. The target antigen is unknown. The record originates from a study of cytotoxic CD8 clonotypes in ibrutinib-treated CLL. Study observations and caveats: Sustained-remission patients were sampled at one set of times and progressing patients at different ones.

Sequencing sought depths of 1 in 200,000 to 1 in 1 million T cells. The repertoire was sequenced with immunoSEQ multiplex PCR; TCRdb's copy has only in-frame clones and lacks some. Here the sample spans around 25,000 clones, around 75% being singletons. The receptor's source is a human donor with chronic lymphocytic leukemia. Material: PBMCs, obtained after 24 months of ibrutinib treatment.

The CDR3 coding sequence is TGTGCCAGCAGCGTAAATCCTTTCGGACAGGGCGTTCACGAGCAGTACTTC. This codes for CASSVNPFGQGVHEQYF. The chain recombines TRBV5-5 with TRBJ2-7, with 8 positions matching TRBD1. The CDR3 consists of 17 residues. Losses at the gene ends were 4 bases for V and 5 bases for J; bases not matched to a gene: 17. CDR1 and CDR2 from the germline V gene are SGHKS and YYEKEE (reference sequence).